The T cell receptor beta chain under discussion was sequenced for a study of beta chain features in type 1 diabetes. General study findings and limits: Researchers report that Type 1 diabetes patients had moderately but significantly shorter TCRB CDR3s across all four CD4+ subsets. For patients and controls alike, PCR might favor shorter templates to the same degree.

A few counts support this clone. Antigen specificity is unknown. CDR3 length: 17 residues. Germline CDR1 and CDR2: ENHRY and SYGVKD. The V gene end was trimmed by 7 bases and the J gene end by 1 base; junction bases not matched to a gene: 12. The whole isolated RNA underwent reverse transcription, so sequencing captured expressed TCRB transcripts. Here immunoSEQ multiplex PCR was the method, and the copy in TCRdb shows in-frame clones only, minus some. The sample consists of about 700,000 clones, roughly 13% of them appearing once. Averaging around 120 mL, one heparinised blood draw came from each individual donor. Purities in excess of 95% were seen in all sorted populations.

The chain is built from TRBV10-3 and TRBJ2-2; 7 nucleotides line up with TRBD1. The sequence was obtained from a man between 18 and 29 years old with type 1 diabetes. Specimen: naive CD4+ T cells from blood. The CDR3 DNA reads as TGTGCCATCAAAGTGGCAACCGGGACAGTGAACACCGGGGAGCTGTTTTTT. It yields the protein CAIKVATGTVNTGELFF.